The 13 T cell receptor beta chains in this list originate from one sample, sequenced in a study of T-cell memory formation after mild COVID-19. TCRdb ran MiXCR on the 5' RACE reads and lists one entry per CDR3 protein. The sample holds almost 550,000 distinct CDR3 sequences, around 21% seen once. The sample consisted of PBMCs or a T cell subset sorted from them (not recorded which). These receptors were obtained from an adult woman who had mild COVID-19 (a few samples of this study predate the infection). Cell type and time point are not known.

The chain recombines TRBV9 with TRBJ2-3; 8 positions agree with TRBD2. The CDR3 is made up of 15 amino acids. Germline V gives CDR1 SGDLS, CDR2 YYNGEE. Germline trimming cut 0 bases from V and 4 bases from J; bases unmatched to any gene: 4. The CDR3 nucleotides read TGTGCCAGCAGCGTAGATCGCGGGGGGTCAGATACGCAGTATTTT. It encodes CASSVDRGGSDTQYF.

This clonotype showed up just a few times. The chain combines TRBV5-1 with TRBJ2-1, with a weak D call TRBD2 (5 bases). This CDR3 has 15 residues. From germline, CDR1 is SGHRS and CDR2 YFSETQ. V was shortened by 6 bases and J by 6 bases, with 19 bases between the two germline ends. This CDR3 is CASTAYSSSINEQFF. The DNA for the CDR3 is TGCGCCAGCACCGCTTATTCTAGCAGTATCAATGAGCAGTTCTTC.

This clonotype came up a few times. V gene TRBV6-2 or TRBV6-3 combines with J gene TRBJ2-3; D may be TRBD2 (5 bases). The CDR3 length is 13 residues. Germline CDR1 is MNHEY and CDR2 is SVGEGT. Trimming took off 7 bases at V and 7 bases at J, with 15 bases between the two ends. CDR3 sequence reads: CASTPGLVNTQYF. CDR3 DNA: TGTGCCAGCACACCCGGACTGGTGAATACGCAGTATTTT.

This clonotype was seen only a few times. The rearrangement joins TRBV12-3 or TRBV12-4 to TRBJ2-3; 12 nucleotides agree with TRBD2. J was trimmed by 4 bases and V by 2 bases; bases with no gene match: 7. The CDR3 contains 17 residues. CDR3 DNA: TGTGCCAGCAGTTTATCCGCTACTAGCGGGGGGTCAGATACGCAGTATTTT. The encoded protein is CASSLSATSGGSDTQYF.

This clonotype occurred a few times. The chain joins TRBV24-1 to TRBJ2-5; 7 bases fit TRBD1. The CDR3 consists of 14 residues. Germline V gene lookup returns CDR1 KGHDR and CDR2 SFDVKD. V shed 3 bases, J shed 5 bases, and the junction held 5 bases outside the gene matches. CDR3 region: CATSDDRVRETQYF. The CDR3 DNA reads as TGTGCCACCAGTGATGACAGGGTTCGGGAGACCCAGTACTTC.

This clonotype appeared a few times. The chain combines TRBV20-1 with TRBJ2-3; the match to TRBD1 covers 8 bases. This CDR3 has 15 residues. The germline gives CDR1 DFQATT, CDR2 SNEGSKA (reference sequence). Trimming at V came to 3 bases and at J to 4 bases, leaving 9 bases not matched to a gene. The chain's CDR3 is CSARGQAQQADTQYF. The DNA for the CDR3 is TGCAGTGCTAGGGGACAGGCCCAGCAGGCAGATACGCAGTATTTT.

This clonotype has just a few counts. The chain carries TRBV12-3 or TRBV12-4 and TRBJ2-7; 9 nucleotides agree with TRBD1. J lost 1 base, V lost 6 bases, and 7 bases had no gene match. The CDR3 is made up of 15 amino acids. The CDR3 nucleotides are TGTGCCAGCAGCCGCCGGGACAGGGCGTCCTACGAGCAGTACTTC. It translates to CASSRRDRASYEQYF.

The V gene is TRBV24-1, the J gene TRBJ2-7; 14 positions agree with TRBD2. V dropped 3 bases and J dropped 7; count of bases not matched to a gene: 7. The CDR3 spans 16 residues. Germline CDR1 reads KGHDR; CDR2 reads SFDVKD. The CDR3 nucleotides read TGTGCCACCAGTGATCCGGGACTAGCGGGAGAAAATGAGCAGTACTTC. It is translated as CATSDPGLAGENEQYF.

This clonotype was observed once. The gene calls are TRBV4-1 and TRBJ1-1; D ambiguous. CDR3 length: 13 residues. Germline values: CDR1 MGHRA, CDR2 YSYEKL. The V gene lost 3 bases and the J gene lost 5 bases, with 10 bases spanning the gap. The CDR3 DNA reads TGCGCCAGCAGCCATAAGAGGAGAACTGAAGCTTTCTTT. Protein: CASSHKRRTEAFF.

The table lists this clonotype with a few counts. This chain uses TRBV15 with TRBJ1-1, with TRBD1 matching 7 bases. V was clipped by 2 bases and J by 1 base; unmatched bases: 1. CDR3 size: 14 residues. CDR1 and CDR2 from the germline V gene are LNHNV and YYDKDF (reference sequence). The CDR3 coding sequence is TGTGCCACCAGCAGACGACAGGGGAACACTGAAGCTTTCTTT. Translation: CATSRRQGNTEAFF.

This clonotype was seen only a few times. This chain joins TRBV24-1 and TRBJ2-7; no firm D call. V lost 1 base and J 5 bases, leaving 11 bases between the germline ends. This CDR3 has 14 residues. CDR1 KGHDR and CDR2 SFDVKD come from the germline V gene. CDR3 in amino acids: CATSDFEQNHEQYF. The CDR3 nucleotides read TGTGCCACCAGTGATTTTGAACAGAACCACGAGCAGTACTTC.

The chain has TRBV30 and TRBJ1-2; D is undetermined. V was cut by 3 bases and J by 3 bases, with 8 bases left in between. Germline V gene lookup returns CDR1 GTSNPN and CDR2 SVGIG (reference sequence). The CDR3 runs to 12 residues. In DNA form, the CDR3 reads TGTGCCTGGAGCGACGCTGACTATGGCTACACCTTC. It encodes CAWSDADYGYTF.

The chain links TRBV7-2 to TRBJ1-2; weak D call: TRBD1 (5 bases). The CDR3 consists of 14 residues. V shed 3 bases and J shed 1 base, with 9 bases lying between them. Germline V CDR1 and CDR2: SGHTA, FQGNSA. Here the CDR3 DNA reads TGTGCCAGCAGCTTGGCAGGGCTTAACTATGGCTACACCTTC. This encodes CASSLAGLNYGYTF.